A selection of T cell receptor beta chains follows, all from one sample in a study of T cell repertoires in cytomegalovirus infection. TCRdb recomputed calls from the reads with MiXCR, one row per CDR3 protein. The sample lists 70,000 or so distinct CDR3 sequences, around 28% seen once, with 50% to 65% in the top ten. Their target antigens are unknown. This material consisted of CD8+ T cells from cultured PBMCs, taken from culture after CMV antigen stimulation. The receptors derive from a human donor in good health (CMV status not recorded). Some clones in this sample may be carry-over from other donors' samples. Both conserved end residues are part of each CDR3.

J gene,V gene,CDR3 protein
TRBJ1-4,TRBV19,CASSYRTNEKLFF
TRBJ2-3,TRBV7-2,CASSDKGARTDTQYF
TRBJ1-4,TRBV4-1,CASSPGDGLNEKLFF
TRBJ2-7,TRBV5-1,CASSMTAPYEQYF
TRBJ1-2,TRBV9,CASSLDSHYGYTF
TRBJ2-7,TRBV6-5,CASSYSGQSSSYEQYF
TRBJ2-7,TRBV7-8,CASSSSGYEQYF
TRBJ2-1,TRBV15,CATSQRVENNEQFF
TRBJ2-3,TRBV20-1,CSASPEVLKNTDTQYF
TRBJ1-6,TRBV5-1,CATSGDPLSPLHF
TRBJ2-1,TRBV7-9,CASSLTASSYNEQFF
TRBJ1-1,TRBV7-6,CASSLDPLDSGNTEAFF
TRBJ2-5,TRBV5-1,CASSLGLGVKTQYF
TRBJ2-3,TRBV12-3/TRBV12-4,CASSLAWTGDTDTQYF
TRBJ1-5,TRBV7-9,CASSPGRLGDQPQHF
TRBJ2-1,TRBV2,CASSEVRLAGRRQFF
TRBJ2-7,TRBV6-5,CASSSDRGVSYEQYF
TRBJ2-3,TRBV3-1,CASSQTAGLAATDTQYF
TRBJ1-5,TRBV12-3/TRBV12-4,CASITGSGNQPQHF
TRBJ2-2,TRBV20-1,CSARGLRTNTGELFF
TRBJ2-1,TRBV12-3/TRBV12-4,CASSPPGGYTYNEQFF
TRBJ2-3,TRBV7-9,CASSLAPAATVGRTDTQYF
TRBJ2-7,TRBV11-2,CANSSAGSASYEQYF
TRBJ1-1,TRBV30,CAWRVTINTEAFF
TRBJ2-1,TRBV19,CAVNSGDSPYNEQFF
TRBJ2-4,TRBV30,CAWSVNSFTAKNIQYF
TRBJ2-1,TRBV6-2/TRBV6-3,CASEGQGGNEQFF
TRBJ2-7,TRBV30,CAWSLGEGLHEQYF
TRBJ2-5,TRBV5-4,CASSLFVGGETQYF
TRBJ2-1,TRBV28,CATQGGEQFF
TRBJ2-7,TRBV5-6,CASGYLAGNSYEQYF
TRBJ1-5,TRBV12-3/TRBV12-4,CASSPRFSNSNQPQHF
TRBJ1-1,TRBV7-2,CASSGGGPYEAFF
TRBJ2-3,TRBV10-2,CASRRERGGDTQYF
TRBJ2-1,TRBV5-6,CASSLAGSTLEFF
TRBJ1-2,TRBV2,CASSHGQGASHGYTF
TRBJ1-4,TRBV7-2,CASSQGVLGNEKLFF
TRBJ1-2,TRBV12-3/TRBV12-4,CASSLGSLSYGYTF
TRBJ2-1,TRBV20-1,CSANGGLGYKQFF
TRBJ2-2,TRBV2,CASSERLSGGELFF
TRBJ2-7,TRBV11-2,CASSSNTGAYEQYF
TRBJ1-5,TRBV7-8,CASSPLVGGEQPQHF